Each of the 12 T cell receptor beta chains below was sequenced from the same sample in a study of kidney transplant recipient with SARS-CoV-2 infection. TCRdb used MiXCR to reprocess the reads, holding one entry per CDR3 protein. Of about 240,000 distinct CDR3 sequences in the sample, more than 25% were seen once. Sequenced material: a blood sample, taken at baseline and between days 110 and 120 from a kidney transplant recipient. The receptors shown here come from a young adult male patient who had COVID-19 and was a kidney transplant recipient. The T cells may come from the graft donor.

A few counts support this clonotype. The rearrangement links TRBV27 to TRBJ2-3; no clear D gene. The germline V gene has CDR1 MNHEY and CDR2 SMNVEV (reference sequence). The CDR3 length is 16 residues. Trimming took 2 bases from V and 0 from J, leaving 12 bases between them. CDR3 loop: CASSLGSSASTDTQYF. The CDR3 nucleotides are TGTGCCAGCAGTTTAGGTTCGTCAGCAAGCACAGATACGCAGTATTTT.

This clonotype was counted ten times or more. The gene calls are TRBV20-1 and TRBJ1-6, with D perhaps matching TRBD1 (5 bases). This CDR3 is built from 16 residues. Germline values: CDR1 DFQATT, CDR2 SNEGSKA (reference sequence). V was trimmed by 3 bases and J by 10 bases, leaving 22 bases between them. The CDR3 sequence: CSARPPGTPVKSPLHF. The CDR3 bases are TGCAGTGCTAGGCCCCCAGGGACCCCCGTCAAATCACCCCTCCACTTT.

This clonotype was detected ten times or more. The rearrangement uses TRBV6-5 and TRBJ1-2; D is ambiguous. Germline CDR1 reads MNHEY; CDR2 reads SVGAGI. V was cut by 4 bases and J by 4 bases, with 22 bases left in between. The CDR3 covers 17 residues. The CDR3 loop is CASSSSFSMRKTYGYTF. As DNA, the CDR3 is TGTGCCAGCAGTTCGTCATTCTCTATGCGAAAGACCTATGGCTACACCTTC.

With respect to this clonotype: With a much larger clone just one base away, this may be a read error. The chain employs TRBV7-9 and TRBJ2-1; no definite D call. V was clipped by 4 bases and J by 7 bases, with 8 bases between them. Germline loops: CDR1 SEHNR, CDR2 FQNEAQ (reference sequence). This CDR3 is 12 amino acids long. The CDR3 spells CASSSVRNEQFF. CDR3 nucleotide sequence: TGTGCCAGCAGCTCAGTACGGAATGAGCAGTTCTTC.

V is TRBV4-2 and J is TRBJ2-1; 8 bases map to TRBD2. CDR1 LGHNA and CDR2 YNFKEQ come from the germline V gene. V was pared by 1 base and J by 5 bases, with 13 bases of the junction left unmatched. This CDR3 region has 18 residues. As DNA, the CDR3 is TGTGCCAGCAGCCAAGGTTCCCTTCGGGCGGGAGGACACAATGAGCAGTTCTTC. Protein sequence: CASSQGSLRAGGHNEQFF.

This clonotype was counted many times. The chain recombines TRBV10-2 with TRBJ1-1; TRBD1 aligns across 7 bases. The trim removed 7 bases at V and 0 bases at J, leaving 11 bases unmatched. Germline CDR1 is WSHSY and CDR2 is SAAADI. The CDR3 is 16 amino acids. The CDR3 DNA is TGCGCCAGCACCCTAATCAGGGGGATCATGAACACTGAAGCTTTCTTT. This gives the protein CASTLIRGIMNTEAFF.

To note about this clonotype: A much more abundant neighbour one base away suggests this may be a read error. The CDR3 reads CASSYGVGGTQYF. CDR3 bases: TGTGCCAGCAGTTATGGGGTTGGGGGGACCCAGTACTTC. The chain uses TRBV6-8 and TRBJ2-5, with D possibly called TRBD1 or TRBD2 (5 bases each). Germline loops: CDR1 MNHGY, CDR2 SAAAGT. V was clipped by 3 bases and J by 7 bases, with 12 bases between them. The CDR3 is 13 amino acids.

Ten or more counts support this clonotype. CDR3: CSARSGAGDIDTQYF. The DNA of the CDR3 is TGCAGTGCTAGGTCTGGAGCGGGAGATATAGATACGCAGTATTTT. The V call is TRBV20-1, the J call TRBJ2-3; 8 bases fit TRBD2. The V gene's germline CDR1 is DFQATT and CDR2 SNEGSKA (reference sequence). CDR3 size: 15 residues. Trimming at V came to 3 bases and at J to 5 bases, leaving 10 bases not matched to a gene.

This clonotype was detected ten times or more. The gene calls are TRBV15 and TRBJ1-2; possibly TRBD1 for D (5 bases). This CDR3 is built from 14 residues. Germline V gives CDR1 LNHNV, CDR2 YYDKDF (reference sequence). V dropped 0 bases and J dropped 4 bases, with 9 bases sitting between them. In nucleotides, the CDR3 is TGTGCCACCAGCAGAGATCAGGGAGTCTATGGCTACACCTTC. Its translation: CATSRDQGVYGYTF.

With respect to this clonotype: One base away lies a much larger clone, so this may be a sequencing read error. V gene TRBV20-1 combines with J gene TRBJ1-2; D call uncertain. This CDR3 has 16 residues. Germline lookup yields CDR1 DFQATT and CDR2 SNEGSKA (reference sequence). Trimming shortened V by 4 bases and J by 4 bases, and 22 bases separated the two germline ends. The CDR3 reads CSATSELFRETYGYTF. CDR3 in DNA: TGCAGTGCTACCAGTGAGCTGTTTCGAGAGACCTATGGCTACACCTTC.

This clonotype was counted ten times or more. The V gene is TRBV6-4, the J gene TRBJ1-2; unclear D gene. Germline-derived CDR1 and CDR2 are MRHNA and SNTAGT. Trimming left V 5 bases short and J 4 bases short, with 23 bases between. This CDR3 contains 17 residues. CDR3 loop: CASSCSGSHGKTYGYTF. CDR3 bases: TGTGCCAGCAGTTGTTCAGGCTCACACGGAAAGACCTATGGCTACACCTTC.

This clonotype occurred once. A much more abundant neighbour one base away suggests this may be a read error. The rearrangement uses TRBV6-6 and TRBJ2-7, with 9 bases identical to TRBD1. The CDR3 length is 15 residues. CDR1 and CDR2 (germline): MNHNY, SVGAGI (reference sequence). Losses at the gene ends were 4 bases for V and 2 bases for J; bases not matched to a gene: 6. DNA of the CDR3: TGTGCCAGCAGTTCGGGGACAGGGCTCCCCTACGAGCAGTACTTC. This encodes CASSSGTGLPYEQYF.